This T cell receptor (beta chain) was found in a study of T cells in women clearing cervical HPV infection. About the study: Case blood drawn at lesion detection; control blood after infection cleared.

The CDR3 totals 14 residues. Germline-derived CDR1 and CDR2 are MRHNA and SNTAGT. V was shortened by 3 bases and J by 0 bases, with 7 bases between the two germline ends. TCRdb's table, derived via immunoSEQ multiplex PCR, lists solely in-frame clones and lacks some. This sample lists fewer than 35,000 clones; its ten largest clones have approximately 20%. About this clone: The CDR3 end is not reached by the read, which stops 3 residues before it; the germline J gene fills it in.

The TCR was taken from a woman aged 18-69 years with a cervical HPV16 infection that either progressed to CIN3+ or cleared (not recorded which). The V call is TRBV6-4, the J call TRBJ2-3, with D possibly matching TRBD2 (6 bases). The sequenced material came from blood buffy coat. The CDR3 reads CASSEGTSTDTQYF. CDR3 DNA (partial): TGTGCCAGCAGTGAAGGGACTAGCACAGATACG.